The next 3 T cell receptor beta chains were all read from a single sample in a study of blood T cell repertoires in COVID-19. This table comes from immunoSEQ multiplex PCR, and its TCRdb copy is limited to in-frame clones, with some not included. The table lists roughly 190,000 clones, about 85% of them singletons. Sample: peripheral blood. These receptor sequences come from a woman between 65 and 79 years old with COVID-19, enrolled during active disease.

This clone was counted only a few times. This CDR3 reads CASSSTGAMGYGYTF. As DNA, the CDR3 is TGTGCCAGCAGCTCGACAGGCGCTATGGGCTATGGCTACACCTTC. J is TRBJ1-2 and V is TRBV5-4, with D tentatively TRBD1 (6 bases). Between the trimmed V and J ends, which lost 3 bases and 4 bases, there was a span of 16 bases. This CDR3 is 15 amino acids long. Germline assignment: CDR1 SGHNT and CDR2 YYREEE (reference sequence).

This clone occurred a few times. This chain links TRBV9 with TRBJ1-5, with 7 bases aligning to TRBD1. The CDR3 is made up of 15 amino acids. Germline V CDR1 and CDR2: SGDLS, YYNGEE. The V and J ends lost 0 bases and 6 bases, in that order; junction bases with no gene match: 6. This CDR3 is CASSVGYRGAQPQHF. The CDR3 nucleotides read TGTGCCAGCAGCGTAGGGTACAGGGGAGCTCAGCCCCAGCATTTT. The whole variable domain, remainder taken from reference TRBV9 and TRBJ1-5, is DSGVTQTPKHLITATGQRVTLRCSPRSGDLSVYWYQQSLDQGLQFLIQYYNGEERAKGNILERFSAQQFPDLHSELNLSSLELGDSALYFCASSVGYRGAQPQHFGDGTRLSIL.

The chain employs TRBV19 and TRBJ1-1; D unresolved. The CDR3 sequence is 15 residues long. V was shortened by 3 bases and J by 5 bases, with 16 bases between the two germline ends. Germline loops: CDR1 LNHDA, CDR2 SQIVND (reference sequence). The CDR3 DNA reads as TGTGCCAGTAGTATCACGAGTTTAGGGAGGACTGAAGCTTTCTTT. It encodes CASSITSLGRTEAFF.